This TCR beta chain appears in the sequencing data of a study of cytomegalovirus exposure and HLA in healthy donors. Study-wide background: Earlier findings included roughly 120 million unique TCR beta sequences obtained from roughly 200 million T cells. An early release of data contained 75 million to 100 million unique TCRs, which came from HLA-typed donors.

General observations from the study: Later findings reportedly placed an Asian-associated ancestry cluster below the approximately 650-donor mean for N-insertions.

Germline CDR1 reads WSHSY; CDR2 reads SAAADI. After removal of 5 bases from V and 0 bases from J, the junction contained 9 bases not matched to a gene. CDR3 length equals 17 residues. With regard to this clone: Its specificity is not known.

PCR was performed using 60 Vbeta and 13 Jbeta primers. Clones were sequenced by immunoSEQ multiplex PCR, and TCRdb holds only the in-frame ones, with some missing. This sample has 90,000 to 150,000 clones; 50% to 65% occur once, and the top ten carry more than 8.5%. Nominally healthy donors provided the samples, though records likely missed some immune exposures. This chain uses TRBV10-2 with TRBJ2-3, with 9 bases that match TRBD2. This receptor was identified in a man in his forties in good health and CMV-seropositive. Sequencing was carried out using PBMCs. CDR3 protein: CASSSQVAGVSTDTQYF. CDR3 bases: TGCGCCAGCAGTTCACAAGTAGCGGGGGTTAGCACAGATACGCAGTATTTT.